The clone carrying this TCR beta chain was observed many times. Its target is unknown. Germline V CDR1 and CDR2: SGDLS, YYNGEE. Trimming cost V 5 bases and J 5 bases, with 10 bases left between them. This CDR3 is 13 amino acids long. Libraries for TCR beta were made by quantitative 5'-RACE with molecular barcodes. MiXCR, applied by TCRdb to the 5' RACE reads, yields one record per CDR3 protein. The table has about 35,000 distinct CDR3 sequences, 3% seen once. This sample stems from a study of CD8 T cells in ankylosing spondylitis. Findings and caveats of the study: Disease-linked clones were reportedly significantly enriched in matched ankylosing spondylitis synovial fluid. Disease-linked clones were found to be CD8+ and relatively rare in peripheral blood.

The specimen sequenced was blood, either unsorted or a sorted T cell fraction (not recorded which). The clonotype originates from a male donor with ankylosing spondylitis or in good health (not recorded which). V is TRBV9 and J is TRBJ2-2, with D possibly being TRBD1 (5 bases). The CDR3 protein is CASRPRDTGELFF. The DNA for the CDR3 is TGTGCCAGCAGACCCAGGGATACCGGGGAGCTGTTTTTT.